This T cell receptor (beta chain) was obtained from a study of cytomegalovirus exposure and HLA in healthy donors. The germline V gene encodes CDR1 LNHDA and CDR2 SQIVND (reference sequence). Trimming removed 5 bases from V and 5 bases from J, with 16 bases in between. The CDR3 has 14 amino acids. It was with 60 Vbeta and 13 Jbeta primers that the PCR ran. Produced via immunoSEQ multiplex PCR; TCRdb's table is partial and in-frame only. The data hold 150,000 to 200,000 clones, with about 70% observed a single time. This chain joins TRBV19 and TRBJ2-7, with TRBD1 as a possible D gene (7 bases). Sequencing used PBMCs. The sequence came from a male donor in good health and CMV-seronegative. CDR3 DNA sequence: TGTGCCAGTAGTCCATCCAGGGGGGTCAACGAGCAGTACTTC. This sequence encodes CASSPSRGVNEQYF.